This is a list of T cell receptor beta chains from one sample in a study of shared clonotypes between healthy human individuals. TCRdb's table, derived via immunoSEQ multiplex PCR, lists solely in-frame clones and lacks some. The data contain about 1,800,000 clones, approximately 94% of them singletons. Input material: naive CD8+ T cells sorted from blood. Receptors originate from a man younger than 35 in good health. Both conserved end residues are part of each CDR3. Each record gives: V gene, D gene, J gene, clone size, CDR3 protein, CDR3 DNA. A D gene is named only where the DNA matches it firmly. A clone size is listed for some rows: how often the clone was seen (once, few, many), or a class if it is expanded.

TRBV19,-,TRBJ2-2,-,CASSIVSGAGELFF,TGTGCCAGTAGTATAGTTTCGGGGGCCGGGGAGCTGTTTTTT
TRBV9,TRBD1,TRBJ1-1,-,CASSAGQPNTEAFF,TGTGCCAGCAGCGCGGGACAGCCGAACACTGAAGCTTTCTTT
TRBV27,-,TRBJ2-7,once,CASSLSPGSSSYEQYF,TGTGCCAGCAGTTTATCGCCGGGCAGCAGCTCCTACGAGCAGTACTTC
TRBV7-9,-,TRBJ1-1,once,CASSAFPGLGTEAFF,TGTGCCAGCAGCGCGTTCCCAGGGTTGGGGACTGAAGCTTTCTTT
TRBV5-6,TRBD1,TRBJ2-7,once,CASSYRGLTYEQYF,TGTGCCAGCAGTTACAGGGGGTTGACCTACGAGCAGTACTTC
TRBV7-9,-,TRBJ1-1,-,CASSFAGGESYTEAFF,TGTGCCAGCAGCTTTGCCGGGGGCGAAAGTTACACTGAAGCTTTCTTT
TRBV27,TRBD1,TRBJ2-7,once,CASSLSTPTGAYEQYF,TGTGCCAGCAGTTTATCCACCCCGACAGGGGCGTACGAGCAGTACTTC
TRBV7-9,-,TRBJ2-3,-,CASSKTLGLDPQYF,TGTGCCAGCAGCAAAACTTTGGGACTCGACCCGCAGTATTTT
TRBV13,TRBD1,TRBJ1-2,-,CASSANTGGNGYTF,TGTGCCAGCAGCGCGAACACAGGGGGCAATGGCTACACCTTC
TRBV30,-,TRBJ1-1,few,CAWSGKTTEAFF,TGTGCCTGGAGTGGGAAGACCACTGAAGCTTTCTTT
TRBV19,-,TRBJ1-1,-,CASSGNTEAFF,TGTGCCAGTAGCGGGAACACTGAAGCTTTCTTT
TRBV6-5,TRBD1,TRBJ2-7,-,CASSFGQGVYEQYF,TGTGCCAGCAGCTTTGGACAGGGGGTCTACGAGCAGTACTTC
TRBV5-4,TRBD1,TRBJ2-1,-,CASSSVDRGDEQFF,TGTGCCAGCAGCTCGGTGGACAGGGGAGATGAGCAGTTCTTC
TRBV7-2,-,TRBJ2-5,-,CASSSPPGVSETQYF,TGTGCCAGCAGCTCCCCCCCGGGGGTTTCAGAGACCCAGTACTTC
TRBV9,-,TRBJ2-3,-,CASSVDVDTQYF,TGTGCCAGCAGCGTAGACGTAGATACGCAGTATTTT
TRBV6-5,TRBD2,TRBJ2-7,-,CASSYGLAGSYEQYF,TGTGCCAGCAGTTACGGGCTAGCGGGAAGTTACGAGCAGTACTTC
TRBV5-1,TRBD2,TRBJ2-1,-,CASSFYIAGNEQFF,TGCGCCAGCAGCTTCTATATAGCGGGAAATGAGCAGTTCTTC
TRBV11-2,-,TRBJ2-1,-,CASSLGRVEQFF,TGTGCCAGCAGCTTAGGTAGGGTTGAGCAGTTCTTC
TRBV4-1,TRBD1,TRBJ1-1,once,CASSLGTGARAFF,TGCGCCAGCAGCCTCGGGACAGGGGCTCGAGCTTTCTTT
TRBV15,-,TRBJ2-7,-,CATSRDIGQGIYEQYF,TGTGCCACCAGCAGAGATATAGGGCAGGGGATTTACGAGCAGTACTTC
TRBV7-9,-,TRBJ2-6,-,CASSFHEGAGANVLTF,TGTGCCAGCAGCTTCCATGAAGGGGCTGGGGCCAACGTCCTGACTTTC
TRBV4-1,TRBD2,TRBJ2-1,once,CASSQVPPGGVVFDEQFF,TGCGCCAGCAGCCAAGTCCCCCCGGGGGGGGTAGTGTTCGATGAGCAGTTCTTC
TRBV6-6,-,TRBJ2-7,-,CASSYQADEQYF,TGTGCCAGCAGTTACCAGGCGGACGAGCAGTACTTC
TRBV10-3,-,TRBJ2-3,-,CAISEDPTDTQYF,TGTGCCATCAGTGAGGACCCCACAGATACGCAGTATTTT
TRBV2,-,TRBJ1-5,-,CASKVSNQPQHF,TGTGCCAGCAAGGTTAGCAATCAGCCCCAGCATTTT
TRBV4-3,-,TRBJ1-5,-,CASSQDSGTLSNQPQHF,TGCGCCAGCAGCCAAGATAGCGGGACACTTAGCAATCAGCCCCAGCATTTT
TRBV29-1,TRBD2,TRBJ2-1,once,CSDLDPLQSGRGGEQFF,TGCAGCGACTTGGACCCCCTCCAGAGCGGGAGGGGTGGTGAGCAGTTCTTC
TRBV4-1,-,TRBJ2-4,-,CASSQAAVTEIIAKNIQYF,TGCGCCAGCAGCCAAGCAGCGGTAACAGAAATTATAGCCAAAAACATTCAGTACTTC
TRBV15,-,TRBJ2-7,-,CATSRDMSYEQYF,TGTGCCACCAGCAGAGACATGTCCTACGAGCAGTACTTC
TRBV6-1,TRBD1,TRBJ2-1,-,CASSETGGPYNEQFF,TGTGCCAGCAGTGAGACAGGGGGCCCCTACAATGAGCAGTTCTTC
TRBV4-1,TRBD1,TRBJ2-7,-,CASSQIGTGVLSEQYF,TGCGCCAGCAGCCAAATCGGGACAGGGGTTCTAAGTGAGCAGTACTTC
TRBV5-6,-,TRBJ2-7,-,CASSLLGSSVYEQYF,TGTGCCAGCAGCTTGCTCGGTTCCAGCGTCTACGAGCAGTACTTC
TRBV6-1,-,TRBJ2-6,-,CASSELQSSGANVLTF,TGTGCCAGCAGTGAGTTGCAGAGCTCTGGGGCCAACGTCCTGACTTTC
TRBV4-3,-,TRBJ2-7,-,CASSQVNRGGYEQYF,TGCGCCAGCAGCCAAGTAAATAGGGGGGGGTACGAGCAGTACTTC
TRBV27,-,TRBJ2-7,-,CASSLSGSGLGWEQYF,TGTGCCAGCAGTTTATCGGGCTCGGGGCTTGGTTGGGAGCAGTACTTC
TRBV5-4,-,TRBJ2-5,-,CASSRAGETQYF,TGTGCCAGCAGCCGGGCAGGAGAGACCCAGTACTTC
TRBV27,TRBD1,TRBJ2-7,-,CASSLKDRAYEQYF,TGTGCCAGCAGTTTGAAGGACAGGGCCTACGAGCAGTACTTC
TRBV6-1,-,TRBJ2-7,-,CASSEGGGGEQYF,TGTGCCAGCTCCGAAGGCGGTGGGGGCGAGCAGTACTTC
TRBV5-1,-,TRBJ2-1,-,CASDAGSLHEQFF,TGCGCCAGCGACGCGGGAAGCCTACATGAGCAGTTCTTC
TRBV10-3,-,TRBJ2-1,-,CAISESWGGEQFF,TGTGCCATCAGTGAGTCCTGGGGTGGTGAGCAGTTCTTC
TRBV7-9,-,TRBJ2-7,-,CASSLGRGVYEQYF,TGTGCCAGCAGCTTAGGCAGGGGGGTCTACGAGCAGTACTTC
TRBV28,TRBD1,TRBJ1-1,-,CASSFGGTARNTEAFF,TGTGCCAGCAGTTTCGGCGGGACAGCCAGGAACACTGAAGCTTTCTTT
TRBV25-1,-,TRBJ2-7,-,CASSDTGGYEQYF,TGTGCCAGCAGTGACACGGGTGGCTACGAGCAGTACTTC
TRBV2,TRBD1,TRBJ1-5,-,CASSEGTGVQPQHF,TGTGCCAGCAGTGAAGGGACAGGGGTACAGCCCCAGCATTTT
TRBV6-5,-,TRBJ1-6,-,CASSYDPDLNSPLHF,TGTGCCAGCAGTTACGATCCGGATCTCAATTCACCCCTCCACTTT
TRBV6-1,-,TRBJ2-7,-,CASSEIGGSAYEQYF,TGTGCCAGCAGTGAAATTGGGGGGTCGGCCTACGAGCAGTACTTC
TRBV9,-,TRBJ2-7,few,CASSVGGSSYEQYF,TGTGCCAGCAGCGTAGGGGGTAGCTCCTACGAGCAGTACTTC
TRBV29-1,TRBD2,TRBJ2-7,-,CSVDSLAGEQYF,TGCAGCGTTGATTCACTAGCGGGCGAGCAGTACTTC
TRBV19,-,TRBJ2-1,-,CASSIGLNSYNEQFF,TGTGCCAGTAGTATCGGACTAAACTCCTACAATGAGCAGTTCTTC
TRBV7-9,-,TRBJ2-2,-,CASSGPGGMAGELFF,TGTGCCAGCAGCGGACCAGGGGGGATGGCCGGGGAGCTGTTTTTT
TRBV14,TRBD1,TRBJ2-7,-,CASSLGQGSSYEQYF,TGTGCCAGCAGCCTGGGACAGGGGAGTTCCTACGAGCAGTACTTC
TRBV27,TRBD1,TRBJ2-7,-,CASGRDRLSYEQYF,TGTGCCAGCGGCCGGGACAGACTCTCCTACGAGCAGTACTTC
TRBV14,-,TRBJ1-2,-,CASSQDPEYGYTF,TGTGCCAGCAGCCAAGATCCAGAGTATGGCTACACCTTC
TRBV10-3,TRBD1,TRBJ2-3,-,CAIGTGDTQYF,TGTGCCATCGGGACAGGGGATACGCAGTATTTT
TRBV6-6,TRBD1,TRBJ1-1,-,CATDLTGKETEAFF,TGTGCCACTGACCTGACAGGGAAAGAGACTGAAGCTTTCTTT